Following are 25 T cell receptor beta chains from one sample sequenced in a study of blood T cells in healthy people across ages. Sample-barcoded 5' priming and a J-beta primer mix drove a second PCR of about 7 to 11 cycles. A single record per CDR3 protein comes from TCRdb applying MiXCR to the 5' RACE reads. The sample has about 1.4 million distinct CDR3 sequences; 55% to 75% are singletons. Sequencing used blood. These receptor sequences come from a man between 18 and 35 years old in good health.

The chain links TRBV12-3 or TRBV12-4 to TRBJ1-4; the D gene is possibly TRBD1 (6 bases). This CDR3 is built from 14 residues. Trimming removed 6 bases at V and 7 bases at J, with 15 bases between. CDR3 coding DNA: TGTGCCAGCAGCCTCGGGGGGGCCGGTGAAAAACTGTTTTTT. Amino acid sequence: CASSLGGAGEKLFF.

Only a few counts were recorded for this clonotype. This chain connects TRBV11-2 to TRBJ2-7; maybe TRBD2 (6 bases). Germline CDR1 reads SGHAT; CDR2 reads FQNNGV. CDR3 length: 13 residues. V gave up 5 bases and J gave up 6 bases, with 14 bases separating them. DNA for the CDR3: TGTGCCAGCAGCGTAGGTTATAGCGGCGAGCAGTACTTC. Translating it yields CASSVGYSGEQYF.

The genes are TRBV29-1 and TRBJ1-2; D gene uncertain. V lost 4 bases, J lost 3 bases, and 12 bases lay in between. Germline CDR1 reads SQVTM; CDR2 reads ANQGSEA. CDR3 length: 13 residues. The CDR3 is CSVAKGGDYGYTF. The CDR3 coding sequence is TGCAGCGTTGCTAAGGGCGGAGACTATGGCTACACCTTC.

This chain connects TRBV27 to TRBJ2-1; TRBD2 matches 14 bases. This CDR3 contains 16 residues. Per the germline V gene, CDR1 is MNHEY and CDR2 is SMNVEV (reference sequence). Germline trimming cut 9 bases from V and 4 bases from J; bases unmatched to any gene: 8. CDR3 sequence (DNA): TGTGCCAGGGCTGGGACTAGCGGGGGAGTTTACAATGAGCAGTTCTTC. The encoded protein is CARAGTSGGVYNEQFF.

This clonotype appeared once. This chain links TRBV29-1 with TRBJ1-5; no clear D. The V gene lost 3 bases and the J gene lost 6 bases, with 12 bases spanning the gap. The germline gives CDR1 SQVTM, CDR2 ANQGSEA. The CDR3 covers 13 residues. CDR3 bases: TGCAGCGTTGACAGTGAGGCGGGTCAGCCCCAGCATTTT. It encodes CSVDSEAGQPQHF. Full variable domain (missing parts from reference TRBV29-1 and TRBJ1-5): SAVISQKPSRDICQRGTSLTIQCQVDSQVTMMFWYRQQPGQSLTLIATANQGSEATYESGFVIDKFPISRPNLTFSTLTVSNMSPEDSSIYLCSVDSEAGQPQHFGDGTRLSIL.

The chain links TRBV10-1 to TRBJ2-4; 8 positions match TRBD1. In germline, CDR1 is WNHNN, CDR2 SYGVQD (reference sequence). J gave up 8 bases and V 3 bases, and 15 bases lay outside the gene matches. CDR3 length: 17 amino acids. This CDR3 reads CASSDSGGSVLRDIQYF. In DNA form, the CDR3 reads TGCGCCAGCAGTGACTCAGGGGGCAGCGTTCTAAGGGACATTCAGTACTTC.

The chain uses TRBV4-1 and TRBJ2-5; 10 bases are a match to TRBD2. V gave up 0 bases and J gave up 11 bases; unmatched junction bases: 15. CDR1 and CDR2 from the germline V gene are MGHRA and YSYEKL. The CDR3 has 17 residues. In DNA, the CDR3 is TGCGCCAGCAGCCAAGACCCCCTAGCGGGAGAATATAGTGAGCAGTACTTC. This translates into CASSQDPLAGEYSEQYF.

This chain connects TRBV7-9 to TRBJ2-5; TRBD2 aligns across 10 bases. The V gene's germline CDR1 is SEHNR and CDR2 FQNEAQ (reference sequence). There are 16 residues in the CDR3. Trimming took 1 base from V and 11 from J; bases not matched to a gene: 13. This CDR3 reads CASSLEVAGGYNEQYF. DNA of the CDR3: TGTGCCAGCAGCTTAGAGGTAGCGGGGGGCTACAATGAGCAGTACTTC. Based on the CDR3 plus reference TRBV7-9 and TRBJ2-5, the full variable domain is DTGVSQNPRHKITKRGQNVTFRCDPISEHNRLYWYRQTLGQGPEFLTYFQNEAQLEKSRLLSDRFSAERPKGSFSTLEIQRTEQGDSAMYLCASSLEVAGGYNEQYFGPGTRLLVL.

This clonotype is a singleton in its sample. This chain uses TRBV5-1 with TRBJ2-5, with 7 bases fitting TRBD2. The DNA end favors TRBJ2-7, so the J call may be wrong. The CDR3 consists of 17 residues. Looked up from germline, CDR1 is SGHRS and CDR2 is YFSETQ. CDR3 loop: CASSFYLRKRGEYEQYF. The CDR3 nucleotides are TGCGCCAGCAGCTTTTATTTGCGGAAGCGGGGTGAATACGAGCAGTACTTC.

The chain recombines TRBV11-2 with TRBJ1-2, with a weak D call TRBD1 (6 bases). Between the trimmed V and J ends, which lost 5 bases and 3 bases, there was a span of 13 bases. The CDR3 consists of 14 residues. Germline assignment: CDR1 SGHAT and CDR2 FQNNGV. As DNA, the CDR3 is TGTGCCAGCAGCCCCGGCCGGACAGACTATGGCTACACCTTC. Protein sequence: CASSPGRTDYGYTF.

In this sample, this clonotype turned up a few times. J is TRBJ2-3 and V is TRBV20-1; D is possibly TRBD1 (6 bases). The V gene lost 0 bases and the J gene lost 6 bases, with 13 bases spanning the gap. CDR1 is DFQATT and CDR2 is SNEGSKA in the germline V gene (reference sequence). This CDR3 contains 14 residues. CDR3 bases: TGCAGTGCTAGAGAGCCACATCAGGGGGATACGCAGTATTTT. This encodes CSAREPHQGDTQYF.

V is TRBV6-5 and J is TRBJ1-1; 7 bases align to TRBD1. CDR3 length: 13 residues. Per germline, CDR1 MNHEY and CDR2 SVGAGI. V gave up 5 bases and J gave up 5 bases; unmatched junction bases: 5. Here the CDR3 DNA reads TGTGCCAGCAGTGTCGGGACAGAGACTGAAGCTTTCTTT. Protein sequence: CASSVGTETEAFF.

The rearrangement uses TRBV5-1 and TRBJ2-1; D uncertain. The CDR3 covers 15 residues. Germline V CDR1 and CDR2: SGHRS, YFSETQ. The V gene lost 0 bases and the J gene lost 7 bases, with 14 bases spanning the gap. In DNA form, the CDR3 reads TGCGCCAGCAGCTTGGTTAGGACCACGCCAAATGAGCAGTTCTTC. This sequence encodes CASSLVRTTPNEQFF.

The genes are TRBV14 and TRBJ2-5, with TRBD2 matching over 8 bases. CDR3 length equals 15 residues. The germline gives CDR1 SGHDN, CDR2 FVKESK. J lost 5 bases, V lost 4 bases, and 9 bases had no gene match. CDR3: CASSLLTGGLETQYF. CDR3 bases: TGTGCCAGCAGCCTTCTCACGGGGGGGCTCGAGACCCAGTACTTC. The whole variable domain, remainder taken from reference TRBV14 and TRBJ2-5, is EAGVTQFPSHSVIEKGQTVTLRCDPISGHDNLYWYRRVMGKEIKFLLHFVKESKQDESGMPNNRFLAERTGGTYSTLKVQPAELEDSGVYFCASSLLTGGLETQYFGPGTRLLVL.

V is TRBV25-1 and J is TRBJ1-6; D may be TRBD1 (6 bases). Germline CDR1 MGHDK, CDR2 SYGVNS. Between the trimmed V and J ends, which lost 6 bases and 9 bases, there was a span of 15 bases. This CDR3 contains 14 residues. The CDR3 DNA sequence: TGTGCCAGCAGCCCGACAGGTTGGAGTTCACCCCTCCACTTT. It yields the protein CASSPTGWSSPLHF.

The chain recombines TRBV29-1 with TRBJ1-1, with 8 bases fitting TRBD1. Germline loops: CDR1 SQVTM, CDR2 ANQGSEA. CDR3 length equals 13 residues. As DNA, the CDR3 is TGCATGCTAGGACAGGGTGATAACACTGAAGCTTTCTTT. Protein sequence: CMLGQGDNTEAFF.

CDR3 in DNA: TGTGCCAGCAGCCAGGGACGGGGGGAAAATGAGCAGTTCTTC. Its protein is CASSQGRGENEQFF. The genes are TRBV3-1 and TRBJ2-1, with 7 bases identical to TRBD2. CDR3 size: 14 residues. Germline values: CDR1 LGHDT, CDR2 YNNKEL (reference sequence). Losses at the gene ends were 3 bases for V and 7 bases for J; bases not matched to a gene: 6.

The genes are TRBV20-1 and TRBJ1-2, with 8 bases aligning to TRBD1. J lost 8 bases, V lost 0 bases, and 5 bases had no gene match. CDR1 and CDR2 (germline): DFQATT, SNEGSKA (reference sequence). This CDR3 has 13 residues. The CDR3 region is CSARDLTGVGYTF. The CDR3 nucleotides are TGCAGTGCTAGAGATTTGACAGGGGTCGGCTACACCTTC.

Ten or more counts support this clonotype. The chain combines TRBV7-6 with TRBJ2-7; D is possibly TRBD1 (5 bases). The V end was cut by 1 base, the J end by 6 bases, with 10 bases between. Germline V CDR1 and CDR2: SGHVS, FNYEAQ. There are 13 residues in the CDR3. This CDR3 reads CASSLGRGSEQYF. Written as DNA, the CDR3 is TGTGCCAGCAGCTTAGGAAGGGGCAGCGAGCAGTACTTC.

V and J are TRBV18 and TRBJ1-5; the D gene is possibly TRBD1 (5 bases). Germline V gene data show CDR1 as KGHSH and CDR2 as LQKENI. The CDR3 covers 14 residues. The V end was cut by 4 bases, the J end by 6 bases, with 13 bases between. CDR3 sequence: CASSLPGFGQPQHF. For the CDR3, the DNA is TGTGCCAGCTCACTCCCAGGGTTTGGTCAGCCCCAGCATTTT.

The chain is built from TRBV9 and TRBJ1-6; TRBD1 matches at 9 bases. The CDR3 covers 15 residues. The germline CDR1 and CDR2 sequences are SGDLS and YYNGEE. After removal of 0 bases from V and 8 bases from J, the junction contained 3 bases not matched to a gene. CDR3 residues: CASSVVGQGDSPLHF. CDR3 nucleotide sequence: TGTGCCAGCAGCGTAGTGGGACAGGGAGATTCACCCCTCCACTTT.

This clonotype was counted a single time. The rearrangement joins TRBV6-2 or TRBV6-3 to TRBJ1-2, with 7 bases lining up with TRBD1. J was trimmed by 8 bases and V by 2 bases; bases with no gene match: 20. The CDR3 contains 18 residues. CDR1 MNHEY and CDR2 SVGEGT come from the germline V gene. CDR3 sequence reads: CASSYVGDSPYDVYGYTF. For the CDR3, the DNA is TGTGCCAGCAGTTACGTCGGGGACAGCCCATACGATGTCTACGGCTACACCTTC.

CDR3 nucleotides: TGCAGCGCCGTAACAGGGAACGACTACGAGCAGTACTTC. This codes for CSAVTGNDYEQYF. The chain is built from TRBV29-1 and TRBJ2-7, with D tentatively TRBD1 (6 bases). CDR1 and CDR2 (germline): SQVTM, ANQGSEA. The CDR3 length is 13 residues. The V gene lost 7 bases and the J gene lost 3 bases, with 16 bases spanning the gap.

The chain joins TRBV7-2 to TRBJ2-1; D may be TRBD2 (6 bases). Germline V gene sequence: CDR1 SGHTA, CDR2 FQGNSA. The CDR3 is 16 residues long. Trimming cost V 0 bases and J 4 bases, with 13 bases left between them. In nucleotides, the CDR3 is TGTGCCAGCAGCTTAGCGTCGGGGACTGAATACAATGAGCAGTTCTTC. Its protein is CASSLASGTEYNEQFF. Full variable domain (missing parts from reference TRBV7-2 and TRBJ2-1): GAGVSQSPSNKVTEKGKDVELRCDPISGHTALYWYRQSLGQGLEFLIYFQGNSAPDKSGLPSDRFSAERTGGSVSTLTIQRTQQEDSAVYLCASSLASGTEYNEQFFGPGTRLTVL.

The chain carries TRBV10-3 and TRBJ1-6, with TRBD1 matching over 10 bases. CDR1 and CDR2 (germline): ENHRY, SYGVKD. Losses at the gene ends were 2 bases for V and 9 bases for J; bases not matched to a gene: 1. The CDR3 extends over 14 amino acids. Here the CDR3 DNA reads TGTGCCATCAGTGAGGGACAGGGGGGTTCACCCCTCCACTTT. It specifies CAISEGQGGSPLHF.